This T cell receptor (beta chain) was identified in a study of cytomegalovirus exposure and HLA in healthy donors. Study outcomes and limitations: In a later analysis, a missense DCLRE1C variant was linked to TCR beta V- and J-gene trimming. Sequences of the TCR beta chain were said to predict the HLA-A and HLA-B alleles of most subjects accurately. Among immune exposure information, only CMV serostatus was available.

60 Vbeta and 13 Jbeta primers were used in PCR. The method was immunoSEQ multiplex PCR; TCRdb's version includes in-frame clones alone and lacks a portion of them. There are 110,000 or so clones in the sample; approximately 76% occur only once, and more than 15% lies in the top ten. On this clone itself: Its antigen is still unknown.

Germline V gene lookup returns CDR1 SGHDN and CDR2 FVKESK. V trimming: 4 bases; J trimming: 1 base; junction bases outside the gene matches: 6. This CDR3 region has 15 residues. The TCR sequence derives from a man aged 50 to 59 in good health and CMV-seropositive. V gene TRBV14 combines with J gene TRBJ1-2, with 7 bases identical to TRBD1. The sample was PBMCs. In DNA form, the CDR3 reads TGTGCCAGCAGCCGTGGGACAGCCTATAACTATGGCTACACCTTC. Translation gives CASSRGTAYNYGYTF.